This T cell receptor beta chain was sequenced during a study of CD8 T cells in Susac syndrome. From blood CD8+ and CD4+ T cells, TCR beta sequences were generated. As for this clonotype: Its antigen is not identified.

Study outcomes and limitations: The study recognized that its TCR sequencing and HLA analysis covered a relatively small number of individuals.

Looked up from germline, CDR1 is DFQATT and CDR2 is SNEGSKA (reference sequence). V lost 2 bases and J lost 4; bases outside the gene matches: 10. This CDR3 contains 16 residues. It was with random hexamers that about 0.45 to 1 ug RNA was reverse transcribed. Amplification of TCR beta CDR3 by immunoSEQ multiplex PCR spanned 54 Vbeta and 13 Jbeta. MiXCR, applied by TCRdb to the immunoSEQ multiplex PCR reads, yields one record per CDR3 protein. The repertoire holds tens of thousands of distinct CDR3 sequences, with 85% to 95% as singletons. This TCR derives from a human donor with multiple sclerosis. The specimen was CD8+ T cells from PBMCs. The chain couples TRBV20-1 to TRBJ2-1; 8 bases are a match to TRBD2. The CDR3 region is CSARTPGAGDYNEQFF. The CDR3 DNA sequence: TGCAGTGCTAGAACCCCGGGAGCGGGGGATTACAATGAGCAGTTCTTC.